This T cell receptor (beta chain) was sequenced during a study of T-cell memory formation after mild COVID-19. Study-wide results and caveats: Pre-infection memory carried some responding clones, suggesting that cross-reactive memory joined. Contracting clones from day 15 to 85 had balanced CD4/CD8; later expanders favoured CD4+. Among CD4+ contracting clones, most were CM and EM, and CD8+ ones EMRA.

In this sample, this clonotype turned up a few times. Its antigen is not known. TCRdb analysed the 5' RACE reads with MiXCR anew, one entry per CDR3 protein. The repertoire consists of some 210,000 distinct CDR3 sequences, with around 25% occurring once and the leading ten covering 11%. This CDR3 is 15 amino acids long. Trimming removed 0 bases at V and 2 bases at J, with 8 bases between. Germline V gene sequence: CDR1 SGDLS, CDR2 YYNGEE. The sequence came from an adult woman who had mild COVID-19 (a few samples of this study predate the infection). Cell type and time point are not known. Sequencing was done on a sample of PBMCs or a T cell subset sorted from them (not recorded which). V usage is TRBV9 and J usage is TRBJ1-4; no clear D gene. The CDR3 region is CASSVGAVTNEKLFF. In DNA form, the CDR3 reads TGTGCCAGCAGCGTAGGGGCGGTCACTAATGAAAAACTGTTTTTT.